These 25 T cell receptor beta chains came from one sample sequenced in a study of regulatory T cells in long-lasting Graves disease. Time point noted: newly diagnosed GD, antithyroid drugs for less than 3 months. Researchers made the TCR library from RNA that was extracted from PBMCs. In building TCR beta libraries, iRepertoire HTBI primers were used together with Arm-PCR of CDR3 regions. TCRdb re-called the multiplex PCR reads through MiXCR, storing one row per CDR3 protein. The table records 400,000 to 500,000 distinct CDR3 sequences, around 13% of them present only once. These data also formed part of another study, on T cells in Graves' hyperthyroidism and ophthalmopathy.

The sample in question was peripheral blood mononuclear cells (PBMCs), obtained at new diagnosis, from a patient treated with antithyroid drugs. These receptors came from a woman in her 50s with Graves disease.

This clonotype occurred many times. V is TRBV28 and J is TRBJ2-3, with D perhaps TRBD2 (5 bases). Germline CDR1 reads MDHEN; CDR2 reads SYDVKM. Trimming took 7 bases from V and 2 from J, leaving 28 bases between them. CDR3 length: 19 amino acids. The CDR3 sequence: CASNSFLTPERTHTDTQYF. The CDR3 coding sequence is TGTGCCAGCAACTCTTTCCTCACCCCAGAGCGGACTCACACAGATACGCAGTATTTT. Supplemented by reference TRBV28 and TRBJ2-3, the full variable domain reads DVKVTQSSRYLVKRTGEKVFLECVQDMDHENMFWYRQDPGLGLRLIYFSYDVKMKEKGDIPEGYSVSREKKERFSLILESASTNQTSMYLCASNSFLTPERTHTDTQYFGPGTRLTVL.

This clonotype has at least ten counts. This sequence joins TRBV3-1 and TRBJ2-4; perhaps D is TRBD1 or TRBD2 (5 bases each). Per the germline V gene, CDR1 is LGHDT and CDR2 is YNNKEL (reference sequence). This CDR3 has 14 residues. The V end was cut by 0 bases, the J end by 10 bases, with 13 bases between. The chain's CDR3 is CASSQEYGAGIQYF. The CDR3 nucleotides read TGTGCCAGCAGCCAAGAGTACGGGGCAGGGATTCAGTACTTC.

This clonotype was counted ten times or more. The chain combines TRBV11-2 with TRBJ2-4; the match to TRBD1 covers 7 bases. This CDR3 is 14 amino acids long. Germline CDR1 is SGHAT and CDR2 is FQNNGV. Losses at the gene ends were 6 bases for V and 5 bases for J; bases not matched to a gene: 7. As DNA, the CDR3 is TGTGCCAGCAGTACAGGGGCCTCTCAAAACATTCAGTACTTC. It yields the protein CASSTGASQNIQYF.

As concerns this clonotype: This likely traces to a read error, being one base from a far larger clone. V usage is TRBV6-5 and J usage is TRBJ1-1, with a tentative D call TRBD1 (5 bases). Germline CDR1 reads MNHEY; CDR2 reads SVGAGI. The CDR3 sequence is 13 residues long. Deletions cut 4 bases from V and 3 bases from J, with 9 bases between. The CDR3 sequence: CASSWTLHTEAFF. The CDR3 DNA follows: TGTGCCAGCAGTTGGACATTGCACACTGAAGCTTTCTTT.

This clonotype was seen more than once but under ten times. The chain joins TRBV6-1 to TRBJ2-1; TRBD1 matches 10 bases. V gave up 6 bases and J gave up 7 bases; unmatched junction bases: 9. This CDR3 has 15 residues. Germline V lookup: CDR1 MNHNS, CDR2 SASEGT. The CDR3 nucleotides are TGTGCCAGCAGCGGCCGCCGACAGGGGGCAAATGAGCAGTTCTTC. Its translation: CASSGRRQGANEQFF.

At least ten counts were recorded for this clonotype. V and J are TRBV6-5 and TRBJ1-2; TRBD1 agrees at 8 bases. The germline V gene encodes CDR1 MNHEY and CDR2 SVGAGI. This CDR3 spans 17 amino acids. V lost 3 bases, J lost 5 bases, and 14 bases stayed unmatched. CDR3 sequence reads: CASSYATGTGAAYGYTF. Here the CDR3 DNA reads TGTGCCAGCAGTTATGCGACCGGGACAGGTGCCGCGTATGGCTACACCTTC.

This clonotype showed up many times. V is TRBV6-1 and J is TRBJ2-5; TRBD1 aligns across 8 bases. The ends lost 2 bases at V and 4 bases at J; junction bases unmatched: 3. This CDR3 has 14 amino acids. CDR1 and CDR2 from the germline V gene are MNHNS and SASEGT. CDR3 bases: TGTGCCAGCAGTGAAAGACAGGGGCGAGAGACCCAGTACTTC. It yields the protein CASSERQGRETQYF.

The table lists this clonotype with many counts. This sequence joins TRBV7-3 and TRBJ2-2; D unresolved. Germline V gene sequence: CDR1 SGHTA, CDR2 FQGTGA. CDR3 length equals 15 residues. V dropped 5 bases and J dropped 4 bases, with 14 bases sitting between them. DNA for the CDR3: TGTGCCAGCAGCGCCGGCATGTCGGGCACCGGGGAGCTGTTTTTT. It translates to CASSAGMSGTGELFF.

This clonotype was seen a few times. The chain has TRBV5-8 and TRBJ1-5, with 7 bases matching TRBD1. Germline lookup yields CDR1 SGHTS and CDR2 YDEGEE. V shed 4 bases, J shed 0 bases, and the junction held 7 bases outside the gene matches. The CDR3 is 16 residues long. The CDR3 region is CASSTGTEYSNQPQHF. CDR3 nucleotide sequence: TGTGCCAGCAGCACGGGGACAGAATATAGCAATCAGCCCCAGCATTTT.

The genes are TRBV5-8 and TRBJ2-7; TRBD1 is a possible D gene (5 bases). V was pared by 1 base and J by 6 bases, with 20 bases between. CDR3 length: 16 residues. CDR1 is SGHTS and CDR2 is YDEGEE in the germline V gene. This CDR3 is CASSLYVVWTSIEQYF. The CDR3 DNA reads TGTGCCAGCAGCTTGTATGTCGTATGGACAAGCATCGAGCAGTACTTC. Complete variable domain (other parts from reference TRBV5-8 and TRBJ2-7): EAGVTQSPTHLIKTRGQQATLRCSPISGHTSVYWYQQALGLGLQFLLWYDEGEERNRGNFPPRFSGRQFPNYSSELNVNALELEDSALYLCASSLYVVWTSIEQYFGPGTRLTVT.

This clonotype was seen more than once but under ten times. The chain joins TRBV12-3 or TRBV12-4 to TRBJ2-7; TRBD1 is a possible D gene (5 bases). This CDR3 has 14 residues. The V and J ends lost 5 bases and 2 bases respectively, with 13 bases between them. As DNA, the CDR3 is TGTGCCAGCAGTGACATTGCAGGGACCTACGAGCAGTACTTC. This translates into CASSDIAGTYEQYF.

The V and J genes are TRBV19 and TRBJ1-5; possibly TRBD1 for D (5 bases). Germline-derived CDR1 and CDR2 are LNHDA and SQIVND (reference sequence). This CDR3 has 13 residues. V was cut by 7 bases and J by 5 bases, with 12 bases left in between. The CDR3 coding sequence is TGTGCCAGTAAGGAGACAGCGGATCAGCCCCAGCATTTT. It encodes CASKETADQPQHF. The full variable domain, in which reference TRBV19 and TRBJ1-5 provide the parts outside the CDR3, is DGGITQSPKYLFRKEGQNVTLSCEQNLNHDAMYWYRQDPGQGLRLIYYSQIVNDFQKGDIAEGYSVSREKKESFPLTVTSAQKNPTAFYLCASKETADQPQHFGDGTRLSIL.

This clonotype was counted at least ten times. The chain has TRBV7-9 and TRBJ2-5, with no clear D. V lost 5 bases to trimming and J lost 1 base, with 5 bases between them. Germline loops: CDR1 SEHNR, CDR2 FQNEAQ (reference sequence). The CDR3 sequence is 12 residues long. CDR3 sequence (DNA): TGTGCCAGCAGCCGGCTCCAAGAGACCCAGTACTTC. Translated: CASSRLQETQYF.

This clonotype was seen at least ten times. In DNA, the CDR3 is TGCAGCGTTGGTCAGGGGGCCCAAATCCCCTACTATGGCTACACCTTC. Its protein product is CSVGQGAQIPYYGYTF. This sequence joins TRBV29-1 and TRBJ1-2; 8 positions match TRBD1. CDR1 is SQVTM and CDR2 is ANQGSEA in the germline V gene. There are 16 residues in the CDR3. With 4 bases clipped from V and 3 bases from J, the junction kept 13 bases outside the gene matches.

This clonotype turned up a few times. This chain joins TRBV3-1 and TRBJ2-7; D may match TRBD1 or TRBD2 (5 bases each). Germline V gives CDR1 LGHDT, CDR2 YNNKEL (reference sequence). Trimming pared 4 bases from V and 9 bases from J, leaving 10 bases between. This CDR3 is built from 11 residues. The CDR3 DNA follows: TGTGCCAGCAGCCCCGGGACGCTGCAGTACTTC. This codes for CASSPGTLQYF.

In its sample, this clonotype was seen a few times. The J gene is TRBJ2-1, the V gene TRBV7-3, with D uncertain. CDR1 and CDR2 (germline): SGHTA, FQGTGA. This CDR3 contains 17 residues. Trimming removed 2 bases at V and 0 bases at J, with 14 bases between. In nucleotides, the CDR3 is TGTGCCAGCAGCTTAGAATATCTCACCTCCTCCTACAATGAGCAGTTCTTC. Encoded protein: CASSLEYLTSSYNEQFF.

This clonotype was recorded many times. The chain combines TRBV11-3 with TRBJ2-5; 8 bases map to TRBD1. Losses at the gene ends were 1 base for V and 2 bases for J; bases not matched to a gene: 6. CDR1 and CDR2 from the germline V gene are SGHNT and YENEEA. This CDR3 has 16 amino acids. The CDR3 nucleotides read TGTGCCAGCAGCTTAGGGACAGGGAACCTTCAAGAGACCCAGTACTTC. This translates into CASSLGTGNLQETQYF.

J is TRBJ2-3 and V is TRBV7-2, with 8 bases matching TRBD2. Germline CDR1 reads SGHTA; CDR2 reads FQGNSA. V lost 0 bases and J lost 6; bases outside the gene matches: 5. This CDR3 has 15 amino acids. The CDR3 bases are TGTGCCAGCAGCTTAGCACCGACTAGCGCGGATACGCAGTATTTT. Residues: CASSLAPTSADTQYF.

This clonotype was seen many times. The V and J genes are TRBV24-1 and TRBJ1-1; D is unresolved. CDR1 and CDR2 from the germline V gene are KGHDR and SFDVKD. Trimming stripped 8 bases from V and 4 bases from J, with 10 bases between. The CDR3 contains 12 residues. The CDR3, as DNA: TGTGCCACCAAGGGTTTTGGCACTGAAGCTTTCTTT. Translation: CATKGFGTEAFF.

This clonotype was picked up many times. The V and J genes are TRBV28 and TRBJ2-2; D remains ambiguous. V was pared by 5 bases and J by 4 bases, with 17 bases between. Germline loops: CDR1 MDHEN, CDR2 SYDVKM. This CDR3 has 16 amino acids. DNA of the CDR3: TGTGCCAGCAGTCAAGGGATGGGTGCGCTCACCGGGGAGCTGTTTTTT. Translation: CASSQGMGALTGELFF.

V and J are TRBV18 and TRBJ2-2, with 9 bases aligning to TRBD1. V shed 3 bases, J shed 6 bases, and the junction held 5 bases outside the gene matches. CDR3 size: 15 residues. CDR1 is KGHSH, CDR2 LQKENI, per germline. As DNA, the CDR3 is TGTGCCAGCTCACCCGGACAGGGGTGGGCCGGGGAGCTGTTTTTT. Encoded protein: CASSPGQGWAGELFF. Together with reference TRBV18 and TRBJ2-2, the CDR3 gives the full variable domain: NAGVMQNPRHLVRRRGQEARLRCSPMKGHSHVYWYRQLPEEGLKFMVYLQKENIIDESGMPKERFSAEFPKEGPSILRIQQVVRGDSAAYFCASSPGQGWAGELFFGEGSRLTVL.

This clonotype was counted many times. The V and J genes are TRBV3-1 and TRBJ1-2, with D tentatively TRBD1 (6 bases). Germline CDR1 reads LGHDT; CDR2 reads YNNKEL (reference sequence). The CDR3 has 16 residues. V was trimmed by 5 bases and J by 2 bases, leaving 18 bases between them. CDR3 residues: CASSFSPGQRNYGYTF. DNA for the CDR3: TGTGCCAGCAGCTTCTCCCCGGGACAAAGAAACTATGGCTACACCTTC.

CDR3 nucleotide sequence: TGTGCCAGCAGCACTGGACCCGACAATGAGCAGTTCTTC. Translating gives CASSTGPDNEQFF. The V and J genes are TRBV7-3 and TRBJ2-1; D gene ambiguous. V shed 5 bases and J shed 5 bases, with 10 bases lying between them. Germline CDR1 is SGHTA and CDR2 is FQGTGA. CDR3 length: 13 residues.

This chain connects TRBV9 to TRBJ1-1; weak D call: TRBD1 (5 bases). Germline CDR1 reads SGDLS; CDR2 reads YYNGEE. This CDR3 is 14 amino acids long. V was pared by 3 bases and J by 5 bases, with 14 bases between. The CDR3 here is CASSEGAPGTEAFF. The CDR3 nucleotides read TGTGCCAGCAGCGAAGGGGCCCCCGGAACTGAAGCTTTCTTT.

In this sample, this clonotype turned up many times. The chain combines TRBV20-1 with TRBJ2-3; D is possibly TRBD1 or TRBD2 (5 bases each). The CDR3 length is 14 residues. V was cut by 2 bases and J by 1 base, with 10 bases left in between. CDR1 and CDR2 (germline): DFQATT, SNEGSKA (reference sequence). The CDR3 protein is CSARSGARTDTQYF. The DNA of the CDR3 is TGCAGTGCTAGATCCGGGGCCCGCACAGATACGCAGTATTTT.